This T cell receptor beta chain stems from a study of CD8+ T cells in alopecia areata. The treatment here: oral pan-JAK inhibitor, 5-10 mg twice daily. Following RNA extraction, reverse transcription yielded cDNA that acted as the sequencing template. Produced via immunoSEQ multiplex PCR; TCRdb's table is partial and in-frame only. Of some 110,000 clones in the sample, 58% were seen once. Trimming cost V 1 base and J 6 bases; bases outside gene matches: 1. The germline gives CDR1 GTSNPN, CDR2 SVGIG (reference sequence). The CDR3 has 12 amino acids. Specimen: CD8+ T cells sorted from blood, collected at week 4, from a patient treated with tofacitinib. This chain uses TRBV30 with TRBJ1-2; 8 bases align to TRBD1. This clonotype was sampled from a human donor with alopecia areata. In DNA, the CDR3 is TGTGCCTGGAGTGAGACAGGGGATGGCTACACCTTC. Translated, it gives CAWSETGDGYTF.